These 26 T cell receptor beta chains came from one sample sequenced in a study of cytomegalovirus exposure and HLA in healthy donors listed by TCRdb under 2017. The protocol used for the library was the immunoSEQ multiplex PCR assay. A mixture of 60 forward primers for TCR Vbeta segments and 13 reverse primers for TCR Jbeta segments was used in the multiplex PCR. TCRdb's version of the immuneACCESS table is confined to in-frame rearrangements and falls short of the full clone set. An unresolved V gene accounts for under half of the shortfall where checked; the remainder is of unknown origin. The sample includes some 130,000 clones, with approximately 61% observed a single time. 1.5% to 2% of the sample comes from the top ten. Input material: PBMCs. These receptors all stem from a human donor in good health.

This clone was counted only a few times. The CDR3 region has the DNA TGTGCCAGCAGTTCTCTTTCCAAACATGAGCAGTACTTC. Translation gives CASSSLSKHEQYF. The chain uses TRBV28 and TRBJ2-7; no clear D. Germline lookup yields CDR1 MDHEN and CDR2 SYDVKM. The germline V and J ends were trimmed by 4 bases and 7 bases, with 14 bases remaining between them. CDR3 size: 13 residues.

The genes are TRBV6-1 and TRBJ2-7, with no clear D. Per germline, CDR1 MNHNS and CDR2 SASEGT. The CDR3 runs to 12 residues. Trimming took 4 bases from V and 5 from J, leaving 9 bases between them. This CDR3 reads CASSGRGDEQYF. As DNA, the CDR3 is TGTGCCAGCAGTGGTCGAGGAGACGAGCAGTACTTC.

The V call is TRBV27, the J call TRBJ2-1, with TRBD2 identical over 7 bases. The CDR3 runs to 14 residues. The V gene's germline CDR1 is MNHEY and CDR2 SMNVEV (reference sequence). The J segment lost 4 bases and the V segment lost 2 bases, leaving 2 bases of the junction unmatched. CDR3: CASSLAGEYNEQFF. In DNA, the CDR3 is TGTGCCAGCAGTTTAGCGGGAGAGTACAATGAGCAGTTCTTC.

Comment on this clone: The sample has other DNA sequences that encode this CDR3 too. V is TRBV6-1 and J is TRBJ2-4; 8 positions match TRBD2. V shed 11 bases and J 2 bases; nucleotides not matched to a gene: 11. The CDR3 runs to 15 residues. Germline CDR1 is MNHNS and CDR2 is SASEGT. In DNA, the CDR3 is TGTGCCTACCGGGGGGGGGCGATTTCCAAAAACATTCAGTACTTC. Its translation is CAYRGGAISKNIQYF.

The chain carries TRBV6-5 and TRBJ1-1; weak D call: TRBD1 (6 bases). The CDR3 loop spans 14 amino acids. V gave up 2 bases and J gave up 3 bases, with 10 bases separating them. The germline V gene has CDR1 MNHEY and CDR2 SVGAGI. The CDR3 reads CASSYRRGYTEAFF. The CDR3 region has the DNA TGTGCCAGCAGTTACCGCAGGGGCTACACTGAAGCTTTCTTT.

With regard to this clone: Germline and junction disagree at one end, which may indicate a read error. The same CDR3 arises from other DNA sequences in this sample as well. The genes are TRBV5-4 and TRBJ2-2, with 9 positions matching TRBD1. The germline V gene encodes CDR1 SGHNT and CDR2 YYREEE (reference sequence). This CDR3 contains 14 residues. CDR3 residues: CASSRDRATGELFF. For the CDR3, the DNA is TGCGCCAGCAGCCGGGACAGGGCGACCGGGGAGCTGTTTTTT. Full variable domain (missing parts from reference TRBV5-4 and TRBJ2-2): ETGVTQSPTHLIKTRGQQVTLRCSSQSGHNTVSWYQQALGQGPQFIFQYYREEENGRGNFPPRFSGLQFPNYSSELNVNALELDDSALYLCASSRDRATGELFFGEGSRLTVL.

This CDR3 reads CASSLGQGAQRQFF. The CDR3, as DNA: TGCGCCAGCAGCTTAGGACAGGGGGCGCAGCGGCAGTTCTTC. J is TRBJ2-1 and V is TRBV5-1; 11 positions agree with TRBD1. The ends lost 2 bases at V and 12 bases at J; junction bases unmatched: 7. The CDR3 length is 14 residues. From germline, CDR1 is SGHRS and CDR2 YFSETQ.

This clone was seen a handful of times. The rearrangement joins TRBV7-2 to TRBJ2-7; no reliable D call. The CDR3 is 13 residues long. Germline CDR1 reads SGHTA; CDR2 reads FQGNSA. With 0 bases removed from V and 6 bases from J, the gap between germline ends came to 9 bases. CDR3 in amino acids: CASSLAPQVEQYF. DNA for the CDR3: TGTGCCAGCAGCTTAGCCCCACAAGTCGAGCAGTACTTC. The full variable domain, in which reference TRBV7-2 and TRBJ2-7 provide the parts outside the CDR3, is GAGVSQSPSNKVTEKGKDVELRCDPISGHTALYWYRQSLGQGLEFLIYFQGNSAPDKSGLPSDRFSAERTGGSVSTLTIQRTQQEDSAVYLCASSLAPQVEQYFGPGTRLTVT.

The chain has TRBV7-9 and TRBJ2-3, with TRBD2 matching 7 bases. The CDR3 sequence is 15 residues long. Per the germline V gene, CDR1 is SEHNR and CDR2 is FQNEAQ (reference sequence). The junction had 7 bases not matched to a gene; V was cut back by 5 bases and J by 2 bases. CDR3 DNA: TGTGCCAGCAGCCGAGGCGGGGGTTCCACAGATACGCAGTATTTT. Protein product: CASSRGGGSTDTQYF. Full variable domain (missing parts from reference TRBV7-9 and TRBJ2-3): DTGVSQNPRHKITKRGQNVTFRCDPISEHNRLYWYRQTLGQGPEFLTYFQNEAQLEKSRLLSDRFSAERPKGSFSTLEIQRTEQGDSAMYLCASSRGGGSTDTQYFGPGTRLTVL.

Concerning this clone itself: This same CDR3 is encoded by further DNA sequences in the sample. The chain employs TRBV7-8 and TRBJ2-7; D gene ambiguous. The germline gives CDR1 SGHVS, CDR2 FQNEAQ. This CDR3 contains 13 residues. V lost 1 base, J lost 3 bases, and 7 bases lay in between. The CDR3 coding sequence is TGTGCCAGCAGCTTAGGGGCCAACTACGAGCAGTACTTC. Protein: CASSLGANYEQYF.

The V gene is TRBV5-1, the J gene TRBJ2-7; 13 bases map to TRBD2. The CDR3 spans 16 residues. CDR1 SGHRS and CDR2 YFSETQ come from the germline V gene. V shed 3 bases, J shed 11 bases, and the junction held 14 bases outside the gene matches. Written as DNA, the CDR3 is TGCGCCAGCAGCTCCCGGGACAGGGGACTAGCGGGAATAAAGTACTTC. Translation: CASSSRDRGLAGIKYF.

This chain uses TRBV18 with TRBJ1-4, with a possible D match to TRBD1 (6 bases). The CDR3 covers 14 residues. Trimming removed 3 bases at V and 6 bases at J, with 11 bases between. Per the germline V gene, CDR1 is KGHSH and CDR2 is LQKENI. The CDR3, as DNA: TGTGCCAGCTCACCGGACAGCCGGGATGAAAAACTGTTTTTT. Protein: CASSPDSRDEKLFF.

The CDR3 sequence: CASGFGTGGVAETQYF. In DNA, the CDR3 is TGTGCTAGTGGTTTTGGTACAGGGGGCGTTGCGGAGACCCAGTACTTC. This chain uses TRBV12-5 with TRBJ2-5; TRBD1 matches 9 bases. Germline-derived CDR1 and CDR2 are LGHNT and FRNRAP. The CDR3 consists of 16 residues. V lost 3 bases, J lost 5 bases, and 10 bases stayed unmatched.

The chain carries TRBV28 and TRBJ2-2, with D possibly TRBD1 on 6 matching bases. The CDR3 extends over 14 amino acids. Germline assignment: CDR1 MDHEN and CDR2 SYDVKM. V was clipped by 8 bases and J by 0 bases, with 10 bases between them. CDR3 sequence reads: CASVGAANTGELFF. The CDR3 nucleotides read TGTGCCAGCGTGGGGGCCGCGAACACCGGGGAGCTGTTTTTT.

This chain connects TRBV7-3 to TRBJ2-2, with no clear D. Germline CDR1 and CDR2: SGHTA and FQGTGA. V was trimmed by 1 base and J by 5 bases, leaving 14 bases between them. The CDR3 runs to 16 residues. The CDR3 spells CASSLSPQAGTGELFF. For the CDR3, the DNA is TGTGCCAGCAGCTTAAGCCCCCAGGCTGGGACCGGGGAGCTGTTTTTT.

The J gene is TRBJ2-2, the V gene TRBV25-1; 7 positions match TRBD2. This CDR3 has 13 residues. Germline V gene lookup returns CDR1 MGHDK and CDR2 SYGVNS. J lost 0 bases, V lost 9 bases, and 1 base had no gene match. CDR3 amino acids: CASTSANTGELFF. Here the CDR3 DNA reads TGTGCCAGTACTAGCGCGAACACCGGGGAGCTGTTTTTT.

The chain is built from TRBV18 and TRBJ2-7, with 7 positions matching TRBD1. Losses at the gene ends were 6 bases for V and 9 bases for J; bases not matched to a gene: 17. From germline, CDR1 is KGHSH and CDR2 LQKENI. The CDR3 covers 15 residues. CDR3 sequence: CASSKVTPNRGPQYF. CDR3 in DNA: TGTGCCAGCTCGAAAGTCACCCCTAACAGGGGACCGCAGTACTTC. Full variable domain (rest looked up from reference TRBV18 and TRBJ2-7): NAGVMQNPRHLVRRRGQEARLRCSPMKGHSHVYWYRQLPEEGLKFMVYLQKENIIDESGMPKERFSAEFPKEGPSILRIQQVVRGDSAAYFCASSKVTPNRGPQYFGPGTRLTVT.

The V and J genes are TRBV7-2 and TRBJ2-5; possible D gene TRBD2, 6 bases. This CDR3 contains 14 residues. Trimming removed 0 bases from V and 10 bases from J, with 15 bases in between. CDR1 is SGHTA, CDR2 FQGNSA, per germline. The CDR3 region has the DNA TGTGCCAGCAGCTTAGCGGGACTCCAAGCGCACCAGTACTTC. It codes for CASSLAGLQAHQYF.

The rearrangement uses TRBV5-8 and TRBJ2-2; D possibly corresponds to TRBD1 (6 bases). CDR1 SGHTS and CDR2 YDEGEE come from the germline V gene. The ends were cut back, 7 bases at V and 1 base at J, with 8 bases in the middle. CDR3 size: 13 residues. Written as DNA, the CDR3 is TGTGCCAGCTCGACAGGGAACACCGGGGAGCTGTTTTTT. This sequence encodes CASSTGNTGELFF.

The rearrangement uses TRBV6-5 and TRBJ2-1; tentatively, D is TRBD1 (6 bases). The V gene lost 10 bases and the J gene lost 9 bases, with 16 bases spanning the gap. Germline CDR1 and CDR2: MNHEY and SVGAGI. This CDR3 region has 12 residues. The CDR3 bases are TGTGCCACCCAACGGACAGTGGGTGAGCAGTTCTTC. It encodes CATQRTVGEQFF.

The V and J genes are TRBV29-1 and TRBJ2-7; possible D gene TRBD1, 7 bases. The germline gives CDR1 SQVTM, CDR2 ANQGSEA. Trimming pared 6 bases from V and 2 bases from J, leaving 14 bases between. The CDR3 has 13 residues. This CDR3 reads CSVARGDAYEQYF. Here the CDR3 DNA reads TGCAGCGTCGCCAGGGGGGATGCCTACGAGCAGTACTTC.

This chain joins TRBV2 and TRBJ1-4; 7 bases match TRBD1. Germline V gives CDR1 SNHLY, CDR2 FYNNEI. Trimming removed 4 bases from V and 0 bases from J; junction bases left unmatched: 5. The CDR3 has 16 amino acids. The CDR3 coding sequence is TGTGCCAGCAGTGGGAGGGGGCCCGCAACTAATGAAAAACTGTTTTTT. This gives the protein CASSGRGPATNEKLFF.

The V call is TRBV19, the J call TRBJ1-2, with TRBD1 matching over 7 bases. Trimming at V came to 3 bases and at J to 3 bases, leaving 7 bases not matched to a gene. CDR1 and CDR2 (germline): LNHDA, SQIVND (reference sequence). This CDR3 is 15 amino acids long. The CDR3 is CASSIRQGIDYGYTF. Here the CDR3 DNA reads TGTGCCAGTAGTATTCGACAGGGTATCGACTATGGCTACACCTTC.

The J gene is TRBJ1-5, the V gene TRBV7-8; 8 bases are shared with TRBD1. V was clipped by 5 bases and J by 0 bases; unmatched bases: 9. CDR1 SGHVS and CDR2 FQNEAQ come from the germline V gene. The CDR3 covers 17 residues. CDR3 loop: CASSPRQGTDSNQPQHF. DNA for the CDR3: TGTGCCAGCAGCCCTAGACAGGGGACCGATAGCAATCAGCCCCAGCATTTT.

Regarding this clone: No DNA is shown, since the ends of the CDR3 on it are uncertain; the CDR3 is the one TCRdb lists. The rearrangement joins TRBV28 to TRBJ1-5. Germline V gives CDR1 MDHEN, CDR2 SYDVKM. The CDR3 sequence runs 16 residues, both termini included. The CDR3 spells CASSILGGYSNQPQHF.

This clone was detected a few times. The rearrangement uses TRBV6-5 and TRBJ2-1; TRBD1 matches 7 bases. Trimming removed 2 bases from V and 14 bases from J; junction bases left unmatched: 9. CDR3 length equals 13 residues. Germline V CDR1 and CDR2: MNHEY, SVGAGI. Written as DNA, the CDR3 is TGTGCCAGCAGTTACGTTCCGGGACAGATAGAGTTCTTC. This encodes CASSYVPGQIEFF.